These 2 T cell receptor beta chains share one sample of origin, sequenced in a study of cytomegalovirus exposure and HLA in healthy donors. The study ran its PCR with 60 Vbeta and 13 Jbeta primers. The repertoire was sequenced with immunoSEQ multiplex PCR; TCRdb's copy has only in-frame clones and lacks some. The table shows about 110,000 clones, with 71% occurring only once. The source material was PBMCs. These receptors all stem from a female donor in good health and CMV-seronegative.

The genes are TRBV29-1 and TRBJ1-2; D unresolved. The CDR3 consists of 11 residues. V lost 2 bases and J 5 bases, leaving 6 bases between the germline ends. Germline-derived CDR1 and CDR2 are SQVTM and ANQGSEA. The CDR3 DNA reads as TGCAGCGTTGAACGGGTGTATGGCTACACCTTC. It translates to CSVERVYGYTF.

V is TRBV4-3 and J is TRBJ2-5, with 9 bases that match TRBD1. The J call may not be correct, given that the DNA end is closer to TRBJ2-7. The length of the CDR3 is 16 residues. CDR1 and CDR2 (germline): LGHNA, YSLEER. The CDR3 DNA reads TGCGCCAGCAGCCCCCACTTGGACAGGGGTCCCTACGAGCAGTACTTC. It codes for CASSPHLDRGPYEQYF.